This entry lists 29 T cell receptor beta chains sequenced from one sample in a study. Each CDR3 protein gets one entry after TCRdb re-called the RT-PCR reads with MiXCR. Of 550,000 to 750,000 distinct CDR3 sequences listed, around 14% are singletons. The source material was memory CD4+ T cells from blood. The receptors were gathered from a female donor in good health, serving as a healthy control.

This clonotype was observed a handful of times. The chain joins TRBV7-2 to TRBJ2-1; 9 bases are shared with TRBD2. The germline gives CDR1 SGHTA, CDR2 FQGNSA. CDR3 size: 18 residues. V dropped 3 bases and J dropped 5; count of bases not matched to a gene: 14. In DNA, the CDR3 is TGTGCCAGCAGCTTCAGACCCCGACTGAGCGGGGGGAACAATGAGCAGTTCTTC. Its protein is CASSFRPRLSGGNNEQFF.

This clonotype has a handful of counts. The chain is built from TRBV12-3 or TRBV12-4 and TRBJ2-2; 7 nucleotides agree with TRBD2. The CDR3 length is 17 residues. The trim removed 3 bases at V and 4 bases at J, leaving 11 bases unmatched. The CDR3 loop is CASSFLWGGGSTGELFF. The CDR3 DNA reads as TGTGCCAGCAGTTTTTTATGGGGGGGAGGAAGCACCGGGGAGCTGTTTTTT.

This clonotype was seen more than once but under ten times. The V and J genes are TRBV7-3 and TRBJ2-2, with a tentative D call TRBD2 (5 bases). Germline V gene sequence: CDR1 SGHTA, CDR2 FQGTGA. The CDR3 is made up of 13 amino acids. V was trimmed by 4 bases and J by 5 bases, leaving 8 bases between them. The CDR3 region has the DNA TGTGCCAGCAGCTCCAGGAGGACCGGGGAGCTGTTTTTT. This encodes CASSSRRTGELFF.

The chain's CDR3 is CASSARLVSRLDNEQFF. CDR3 DNA: TGTGCCAGCAGCGCAAGACTAGTCTCGAGACTCGACAATGAGCAGTTCTTC. The chain recombines TRBV11-1 with TRBJ2-1; a possible D gene is TRBD2 (6 bases). Germline CDR1 is SGHAT and CDR2 is FQDESV (reference sequence). The germline V and J ends were trimmed by 5 bases and 5 bases, with 22 bases remaining between them. CDR3 length: 17 residues.

V gene TRBV20-1 combines with J gene TRBJ2-7, with D possibly being TRBD2 (6 bases). Germline V gene sequence: CDR1 DFQATT, CDR2 SNEGSKA (reference sequence). V lost 0 bases and J lost 2, with 14 bases in between. The CDR3 sequence is 15 residues long. The CDR3 loop is CSARDTRGGTYEQYF. CDR3 nucleotides: TGCAGTGCTAGAGATACGCGCGGAGGGACCTACGAGCAGTACTTC.

This clonotype came up many times. The CDR3 reads CASRILGNTEAFF. In nucleotides, the CDR3 is TGTGCCAGCAGGATTTTGGGGAACACTGAAGCTTTCTTT. J is TRBJ1-1 and V is TRBV5-5, with no clear D. The germline gives CDR1 SGHKS, CDR2 YYEKEE (reference sequence). Trimming removed 5 bases from V and 1 base from J, with 9 bases in between. The CDR3 sequence is 13 residues long.

The chain links TRBV18 to TRBJ2-7, with D possibly TRBD1 on 5 matching bases. Germline V gene lookup returns CDR1 KGHSH and CDR2 LQKENI. The CDR3 is 13 amino acids. V was cut by 1 base and J by 5 bases, with 9 bases left in between. The CDR3 DNA is TGTGCCAGCTCACCACGGGGCCCCAACGAGCAGTACTTC. Amino acids: CASSPRGPNEQYF.

This chain connects TRBV10-3 to TRBJ1-1; TRBD1 aligns across 9 bases. This CDR3 is 13 amino acids long. J lost 3 bases, V lost 10 bases, and 6 bases had no gene match. Germline V lookup: CDR1 ENHRY, CDR2 SYGVKD. The CDR3 sequence is CASRGTGYTEAFF. CDR3 coding DNA: TGTGCCAGCAGGGGGACAGGGTACACTGAAGCTTTCTTT.

This clonotype has ten or more counts. The gene calls are TRBV4-1 and TRBJ2-1, with 10 bases aligning to TRBD2. This CDR3 has 17 amino acids. Trimming cost V 4 bases and J 6 bases; bases outside gene matches: 12. CDR1 MGHRA and CDR2 YSYEKL come from the germline V gene. The CDR3 loop is CASSRGGLAALGNEQFF. The DNA for the CDR3 is TGCGCCAGCAGCCGTGGAGGACTAGCGGCCCTAGGCAATGAGCAGTTCTTC.

This clonotype was counted a few times. V gene TRBV5-6 combines with J gene TRBJ2-1; TRBD2 aligns across 8 bases. The CDR3 spans 17 residues. Germline V gene lookup returns CDR1 SGHDT and CDR2 YYEEEE. The V and J ends lost 0 bases and 1 base, in that order; junction bases with no gene match: 6. This CDR3 reads CASSLVGGALSYNEQFF. The CDR3 DNA follows: TGTGCCAGCAGCTTGGTCGGGGGGGCTTTGTCCTACAATGAGCAGTTCTTC.

This clonotype was counted many times. V usage is TRBV24-1 and J usage is TRBJ2-3; 11 bases align to TRBD2. The CDR3 extends over 15 amino acids. The germline gives CDR1 KGHDR, CDR2 SFDVKD. Trimming cost V 9 bases and J 2 bases; bases outside gene matches: 6. CDR3 residues: CATGSGRAFTDTQYF. CDR3 sequence (DNA): TGTGCCACCGGTAGCGGGAGGGCCTTCACAGATACGCAGTATTTT.

This clonotype has more than one count but fewer than ten. The genes are TRBV12-3 or TRBV12-4 and TRBJ2-5; D gene unclear. The CDR3 has 13 amino acids. The germline V and J ends were trimmed by 7 bases and 0 bases, with 9 bases remaining between them. In DNA form, the CDR3 reads TGTGCCAGCACCGGGCAGCACCAAGAGACCCAGTACTTC. Its protein product is CASTGQHQETQYF.

The CDR3 protein is CSARTVPGWHYGYTF. The CDR3 nucleotides read TGCAGTGCTAGGACGGTCCCGGGGTGGCACTATGGCTACACCTTC. The chain recombines TRBV20-1 with TRBJ1-2, with D unclear. The CDR3 is made up of 15 amino acids. Between the trimmed V and J ends, which lost 3 bases and 3 bases, there was a span of 17 bases. Germline CDR1 DFQATT, CDR2 SNEGSKA (reference sequence).

The rearrangement links TRBV7-8 to TRBJ2-5, with D perhaps TRBD2 (5 bases). The length of the CDR3 is 15 residues. The V and J ends lost 3 bases and 1 base respectively, with 12 bases between them. Germline CDR1 is SGHVS and CDR2 is FQNEAQ. The CDR3 bases are TGTGCCAGCAGCTTGAACCAGGACTCCCAAGAGACCCAGTACTTC. As protein: CASSLNQDSQETQYF.

In this sample, this clonotype turned up once. Since a much larger clone is just one base distant, this may be a read error. This rearrangement joins TRBV29-1 to TRBJ2-1, with no clear D. CDR3 length: 12 amino acids. The V and J ends lost 4 bases and 7 bases respectively, with 11 bases between them. The germline V gene has CDR1 SQVTM and CDR2 ANQGSEA. CDR3 nucleotides: TGCAGCGTTGGCGAGCCGGAAAATGAGCAGTTCTTC. Encoded protein: CSVGEPENEQFF.

This clonotype appeared many times. V gene TRBV3-1 combines with J gene TRBJ2-2; the D gene is possibly TRBD1 (6 bases). The V end was cut by 0 bases, the J end by 4 bases, with 21 bases between. Germline V gives CDR1 LGHDT, CDR2 YNNKEL (reference sequence). The CDR3 sequence is 19 residues long. The CDR3 spells CASSQDGRVERGTTGELFF. The CDR3 bases are TGTGCCAGCAGCCAAGATGGGCGGGTCGAGAGGGGGACCACCGGGGAGCTGTTTTTT.

The chain joins TRBV2 to TRBJ2-3; 9 nucleotides align to TRBD1. The germline CDR1 and CDR2 sequences are SNHLY and FYNNEI. Trimming cost V 6 bases and J 6 bases; bases outside gene matches: 7. The length of the CDR3 is 14 residues. This CDR3 reads CASREQGASDTQYF. Here the CDR3 DNA reads TGTGCCAGCAGGGAACAGGGGGCCTCGGATACGCAGTATTTT. Filled out from reference TRBV2 and TRBJ2-3, the complete variable domain reads EPEVTQTPSHQVTQMGQEVILRCVPISNHLYFYWYRQILGQKVEFLVSFYNNEISEKSEIFDDQFSVERPDGSNFTLKIRSTKLEDSAMYFCASREQGASDTQYFGPGTRLTVL.

This clonotype was observed once. The chain uses TRBV19 and TRBJ2-7; weak D call: TRBD1 (5 bases). The V end was cut by 7 bases, the J end by 5 bases, with 15 bases between. The CDR3 has 13 amino acids. Germline V gives CDR1 LNHDA, CDR2 SQIVND (reference sequence). The CDR3 is CASTLDRGDEQYF. DNA for the CDR3: TGTGCCAGTACACTCGACAGAGGCGACGAGCAGTACTTC.

The chain combines TRBV6-2 or TRBV6-3 with TRBJ1-1; D ambiguous. The CDR3 is made up of 13 amino acids. From germline, CDR1 is MNHEY and CDR2 SVGEGT. The germline V and J ends were trimmed by 10 bases and 0 bases, with 12 bases remaining between them. This CDR3 is CATQVRMNTEAFF. Here the CDR3 DNA reads TGTGCCACCCAGGTCAGAATGAACACTGAAGCTTTCTTT.

This chain connects TRBV3-1 to TRBJ1-3; D possibly corresponds to TRBD1 (5 bases). Germline-derived CDR1 and CDR2 are LGHDT and YNNKEL (reference sequence). V was pared by 4 bases and J by 0 bases, with 13 bases between. This CDR3 is built from 16 residues. The CDR3 DNA reads as TGTGCCAGCAGCCCACGGGACTCCTTCTCTGGAAACACCATATATTTT. Its translation: CASSPRDSFSGNTIYF.

This clonotype was detected only a few times. The rearrangement joins TRBV5-1 to TRBJ2-2; D may be TRBD2 (5 bases). The germline V gene encodes CDR1 SGHRS and CDR2 YFSETQ. Trimming stripped 4 bases from V and 7 bases from J, with 14 bases between. This CDR3 contains 14 residues. In DNA, the CDR3 is TGCGCCAGCAGCGCCGAGGGAACCAACGGGGAGCTGTTTTTT. This gives the protein CASSAEGTNGELFF.

The gene calls are TRBV4-3 and TRBJ1-1; the D gene is possibly TRBD1 (5 bases). Germline V gene lookup returns CDR1 LGHNA and CDR2 YSLEER. The V end lost 0 bases, the J end lost 10 bases, and 12 bases lay between the germline ends. The CDR3 is made up of 13 amino acids. CDR3 DNA: TGCGCCAGCAGCCAAGATACGGGGCAGACAGCTTTCTTT. It yields the protein CASSQDTGQTAFF.

The genes are TRBV20-1 and TRBJ1-3, with 8 bases identical to TRBD1. The germline V gene has CDR1 DFQATT and CDR2 SNEGSKA (reference sequence). This CDR3 contains 13 residues. With 5 bases clipped from V and 3 bases from J, the junction kept 3 bases outside the gene matches. The CDR3 nucleotides are TGCAGTGCTTCAGGGGGCGGTGGAAACACCATATATTTT. This codes for CSASGGGGNTIYF.

This clonotype was detected many times. V is TRBV12-3 or TRBV12-4 and J is TRBJ2-7; 10 bases are shared with TRBD2. J gave up 2 bases and V 7 bases, and 5 bases lay outside the gene matches. This CDR3 has 14 residues. The CDR3 spells CASTRTSGPYEQYF. In DNA form, the CDR3 reads TGTGCCAGCACCCGGACTAGCGGCCCCTACGAGCAGTACTTC.

This clonotype was observed a handful of times. The chain combines TRBV11-2 with TRBJ2-2, with TRBD2 identical over 10 bases. The germline gives CDR1 SGHAT, CDR2 FQNNGV. V shed 5 bases, J shed 3 bases, and the junction held 6 bases outside the gene matches. This CDR3 is 16 amino acids long. DNA for the CDR3: TGTGCCAGCAGCCCGACTAGCGGGTTGGACACCGGGGAGCTGTTTTTT. Amino acid sequence: CASSPTSGLDTGELFF.

This clonotype was seen a handful of times. V is TRBV10-3 and J is TRBJ1-2; TRBD1 is a possible D gene (5 bases). Germline V gives CDR1 ENHRY, CDR2 SYGVKD. V was trimmed by 0 bases and J by 6 bases, leaving 8 bases between them. The CDR3 runs 13 residues. CDR3 DNA sequence: TGTGCCATCAGTGAGTCGACAGCCGATGGCTACACCTTC. As protein: CAISESTADGYTF.

This clonotype turned up a few times. The J gene is TRBJ1-4, the V gene TRBV5-1; TRBD1 matches 7 bases. Trimming cost V 1 base and J 3 bases; bases outside gene matches: 3. The CDR3 extends over 15 amino acids. Germline V gene lookup returns CDR1 SGHRS and CDR2 YFSETQ. In DNA form, the CDR3 reads TGCGCCAGCAGCTTGCGACAGGGACCTAATGAAAAACTGTTTTTT. Translation gives CASSLRQGPNEKLFF.

The rearrangement links TRBV30 to TRBJ2-7; D is unclear. Trimming shortened V by 2 bases and J by 7 bases, and 9 bases separated the two germline ends. This CDR3 spans 11 amino acids. Germline CDR1 is GTSNPN and CDR2 is SVGIG (reference sequence). The CDR3 here is CAWSSPREQYF. CDR3 bases: TGTGCCTGGAGTTCCCCCAGGGAGCAGTACTTC.

This clonotype was observed many times. This sequence joins TRBV4-3 and TRBJ2-3; D possibly corresponds to TRBD2 (6 bases). The CDR3 runs 14 residues. CDR1 and CDR2 (germline): LGHNA, YSLEER. Between the trimmed V and J ends, which lost 1 base and 5 bases, there was a span of 10 bases. The CDR3 sequence: CASSQGGGIDTQYF. CDR3 DNA sequence: TGCGCCAGCAGCCAAGGTGGAGGGATAGATACGCAGTATTTT.